Below are 28 T cell receptor beta chains sequenced from a single sample in a study of CD8 T cells in Susac syndrome. Random-hexamer reverse transcription was applied to roughly 0.5 to 1 ug RNA. TCRdb reprocessed the immunoSEQ multiplex PCR reads via MiXCR and lists one record per CDR3 protein. The data contain 100,000 to 150,000 distinct CDR3 sequences, over 85% of them singletons. Specimen: CD8+ T cells from PBMCs. These receptors all come from a human donor with multiple sclerosis.

Written as DNA, the CDR3 is TGTGCCAGCAGCTTGACAACAGGATCACCCCTCCACTTT. Translating gives CASSLTTGSPLHF. The chain carries TRBV5-6 and TRBJ1-6, with a possible D match to TRBD1 (5 bases). V was shortened by 1 base and J by 10 bases, with 9 bases between the two germline ends. Germline CDR1 is SGHDT and CDR2 is YYEEEE. The length of the CDR3 is 13 residues.

This chain links TRBV9 with TRBJ2-3; 12 bases line up with TRBD2. The V and J ends lost 2 bases and 4 bases, in that order; junction bases with no gene match: 2. Germline CDR1 is SGDLS and CDR2 is YYNGEE. This CDR3 is 15 amino acids long. The CDR3 sequence is CASSVTSGSADTQYF. CDR3 DNA: TGTGCCAGCAGCGTGACTAGCGGGAGTGCAGATACGCAGTATTTT.

The V gene is TRBV12-3 or TRBV12-4, the J gene TRBJ2-7; D is undetermined. V lost 2 bases and J lost 3, with 5 bases in between. The CDR3 has 12 residues. In nucleotides, the CDR3 is TGTGCCAGCAGTTTAAGCTTCTACGAGCAGTACTTC. Protein sequence: CASSLSFYEQYF.

The chain recombines TRBV27 with TRBJ2-2; TRBD1 aligns across 8 bases. The V segment lost 10 bases and the J segment 7 bases; nucleotides outside the gene matches: 8. Germline CDR1 MNHEY, CDR2 SMNVEV (reference sequence). The CDR3 consists of 13 residues. CDR3 protein: CATGDRRVGELFF. The CDR3 DNA reads TGTGCCACTGGGGACAGGAGGGTCGGGGAGCTGTTTTTT.

The CDR3 protein is CASSPRGSGGEGETQYF. In DNA form, the CDR3 reads TGTGCCAGCAGCCCAAGGGGCAGCGGGGGGGAGGGAGAGACCCAGTACTTC. The chain carries TRBV4-2 and TRBJ2-5, with TRBD2 identical over 10 bases. V shed 4 bases, J shed 4 bases, and the junction held 12 bases outside the gene matches. The CDR3 has 17 amino acids. The germline gives CDR1 LGHNA, CDR2 YNFKEQ.

This chain joins TRBV2 and TRBJ2-1, with 7 bases lining up with TRBD2. V dropped 9 bases and J dropped 0; count of bases not matched to a gene: 8. Germline-derived CDR1 and CDR2 are SNHLY and FYNNEI. CDR3 length equals 15 residues. CDR3 bases: TGTGCCAGTCGAGCGGGATACAGCTCCTACAATGAGCAGTTCTTC. It translates to CASRAGYSSYNEQFF.

The J gene is TRBJ1-1, the V gene TRBV2; D is possibly TRBD1 (5 bases). The V end lost 5 bases, the J end lost 0 bases, and 13 bases lay between the germline ends. The CDR3 sequence is 15 residues long. From germline, CDR1 is SNHLY and CDR2 FYNNEI. CDR3 sequence (DNA): TGTGCCAGCAGTCGGGGGACGGGAATGAACACTGAAGCTTTCTTT. Protein sequence: CASSRGTGMNTEAFF.

The chain recombines TRBV30 with TRBJ2-1, with 7 bases that match TRBD2. Germline lookup yields CDR1 GTSNPN and CDR2 SVGIG (reference sequence). This CDR3 has 13 amino acids. V gave up 5 bases and J gave up 8 bases; unmatched junction bases: 9. In DNA, the CDR3 is TGTGCCTGGGGGGGGGAACTACGCGATGAGCAGTTCTTC. It translates to CAWGGELRDEQFF.

The chain combines TRBV4-1 with TRBJ2-1; D perhaps matches TRBD2 (5 bases). The CDR3 is 15 amino acids. Germline V CDR1 and CDR2: MGHRA, YSYEKL. The germline V and J ends were trimmed by 3 bases and 6 bases, with 15 bases remaining between them. CDR3 region: CASSQASLSGNEQFF. The CDR3 DNA reads TGCGCCAGCAGCCAGGCTAGCCTATCCGGCAATGAGCAGTTCTTC.

This chain connects TRBV7-9 to TRBJ1-4; D perhaps matches TRBD1 (5 bases). The V end was cut by 4 bases, the J end by 3 bases, with 12 bases between. The CDR3 loop spans 15 amino acids. Per the germline V gene, CDR1 is SEHNR and CDR2 is FQNEAQ (reference sequence). CDR3 residues: CASSSSRGSNEKLFF. Here the CDR3 DNA reads TGTGCCAGCAGCTCAAGTCGGGGCTCTAATGAAAAACTGTTTTTT.

The rearrangement uses TRBV7-9 and TRBJ1-1, with TRBD1 matching over 8 bases. V shed 2 bases, J shed 3 bases, and the junction held 5 bases outside the gene matches. The CDR3 sequence is 15 residues long. Germline V lookup: CDR1 SEHNR, CDR2 FQNEAQ (reference sequence). CDR3 residues: CASSLIRGPYTEAFF. In nucleotides, the CDR3 is TGTGCCAGCAGCTTAATCAGGGGGCCCTACACTGAAGCTTTCTTT.

The chain recombines TRBV5-1 with TRBJ2-3; 9 positions match TRBD1. The V gene's germline CDR1 is SGHRS and CDR2 YFSETQ. This CDR3 region has 17 residues. Germline trimming cut 3 bases from V and 0 bases from J; bases unmatched to any gene: 8. CDR3 region: CASSYQGTGRSTDTQYF. The CDR3 nucleotides are TGCGCCAGCAGCTACCAAGGGACAGGGAGGAGCACAGATACGCAGTATTTT.

The chain employs TRBV20-1 and TRBJ2-5; D is perhaps TRBD2 (7 bases). The V gene's germline CDR1 is DFQATT and CDR2 SNEGSKA (reference sequence). Trimming shortened V by 5 bases and J by 4 bases, and 29 bases separated the two germline ends. The CDR3 sequence is 18 residues long. CDR3 sequence reads: CSAHHQGGGASAPETQYF. Written as DNA, the CDR3 is TGCAGTGCTCACCACCAGGGAGGGGGGGCTAGCGCGCCAGAGACCCAGTACTTC.

This chain uses TRBV12-3 or TRBV12-4 with TRBJ2-5; TRBD2 aligns across 8 bases. V was clipped by 3 bases and J by 3 bases; unmatched bases: 3. The CDR3 is 14 amino acids. CDR3 loop: CASSLGSGEETQYF. The CDR3 DNA sequence: TGTGCCAGCAGTTTGGGTAGCGGGGAAGAGACCCAGTACTTC.

The count of this clonotype is one. The CDR3 here is CASSQGHRASTEAFF. CDR3 sequence (DNA): TGTGCCAGCAGCCAAGGTCACAGGGCGTCCACTGAAGCTTTCTTT. The chain joins TRBV3-1 to TRBJ1-1; D might be TRBD1 (6 bases). Germline values: CDR1 LGHDT, CDR2 YNNKEL (reference sequence). The CDR3 has 15 amino acids. Trimming pared 1 base from V and 4 bases from J, leaving 13 bases between.

The chain joins TRBV12-3 or TRBV12-4 to TRBJ2-7, with D maybe TRBD1 (7 bases). V was shortened by 3 bases and J by 0 bases, with 12 bases between the two germline ends. This CDR3 is built from 15 residues. CDR3 in amino acids: CASSLWRGPSYEQYF. CDR3 in DNA: TGTGCCAGCAGTTTGTGGAGGGGGCCCTCCTACGAGCAGTACTTC.

The rearrangement joins TRBV20-1 to TRBJ2-7, with TRBD1 matching over 9 bases. From germline, CDR1 is DFQATT and CDR2 SNEGSKA (reference sequence). The CDR3 contains 14 residues. The J segment lost 1 base and the V segment lost 6 bases, leaving 7 bases of the junction unmatched. CDR3 DNA sequence: TGCAGTGCGCAGGGGACAGGGAATTCCTACGAGCAGTACTTC. It translates to CSAQGTGNSYEQYF.

The chain is built from TRBV29-1 and TRBJ2-2; possibly TRBD2 for D (6 bases). The CDR3 consists of 15 residues. Germline V CDR1 and CDR2: SQVTM, ANQGSEA. Trimming took 4 bases from V and 3 from J, leaving 15 bases between them. CDR3 DNA: TGCAGCGTTGCGACTAGGGGACGGGACACCGGGGAGCTGTTTTTT. Translated, it gives CSVATRGRDTGELFF.

This chain links TRBV3-1 with TRBJ1-2; D gene ambiguous. Per the germline V gene, CDR1 is LGHDT and CDR2 is YNNKEL (reference sequence). V lost 0 bases and J lost 4, with 6 bases in between. This CDR3 has 13 amino acids. CDR3 amino acids: CASSQDRRYGYTF. CDR3 coding DNA: TGTGCCAGCAGCCAAGATCGCCGCTATGGCTACACCTTC. Supplemented by reference TRBV3-1 and TRBJ1-2, the full variable domain reads DTAVSQTPKYLVTQMGNDKSIKCEQNLGHDTMYWYKQDSKKFLKIMFSYNNKELIINETVPNRFSPKSPDKAHLNLHINSLELGDSAVYFCASSQDRRYGYTFGSGTRLTVV.

The chain couples TRBV5-6 to TRBJ2-7; no firm D call. Germline V gives CDR1 SGHDT, CDR2 YYEEEE. V lost 5 bases to trimming and J lost 2 bases, with 11 bases between them. The CDR3 covers 13 residues. As DNA, the CDR3 is TGTGCCAGCAGTCCCGGTATGACCTACGAGCAGTACTTC. Translated, it gives CASSPGMTYEQYF.

This clonotype was seen just once. The chain recombines TRBV27 with TRBJ2-1; tentative D call: TRBD2 (6 bases). V shed 8 bases and J shed 4 bases, with 9 bases lying between them. Germline lookup yields CDR1 MNHEY and CDR2 SMNVEV (reference sequence). The CDR3 is 12 residues long. The chain's CDR3 is CASRDWYNEQFF. The CDR3 DNA reads as TGTGCCAGCCGGGACTGGTACAATGAGCAGTTCTTC.

This chain links TRBV4-1 with TRBJ2-7; TRBD1 aligns across 7 bases. V lost 1 base to trimming and J lost 5 bases; unmatched junction nucleotides: 11. This CDR3 spans 16 amino acids. CDR1 and CDR2 (germline): MGHRA, YSYEKL. In nucleotides, the CDR3 is TGCGCCAGCAGCCAAGTCCCTGGGACAGCGCCGGACGAGCAGTACTTC. It encodes CASSQVPGTAPDEQYF.

The chain combines TRBV30 with TRBJ2-6; the match to TRBD1 covers 7 bases. The CDR3 has 16 residues. V lost 8 bases and J lost 1; bases outside the gene matches: 11. Per the germline V gene, CDR1 is GTSNPN and CDR2 is SVGIG (reference sequence). CDR3 in amino acids: CAQDRQDRSGANVLTF. In nucleotides, the CDR3 is TGTGCCCAGGACAGACAGGACAGGTCTGGGGCCAACGTCCTGACTTTC.

The chain has TRBV30 and TRBJ1-1; D remains unclear. This CDR3 spans 13 amino acids. Germline V CDR1 and CDR2: GTSNPN, SVGIG (reference sequence). V was trimmed by 2 bases and J by 3 bases, leaving 10 bases between them. This chain's CDR3 is CAWSIQRDTEAFF. The CDR3 DNA reads TGTGCCTGGAGTATACAAAGGGACACTGAAGCTTTCTTT.

CDR3 in DNA: TGCAGTGCTAGAGATCTCGGGACATCCAAAAACATTCAGTACTTC. Translated, it gives CSARDLGTSKNIQYF. This chain links TRBV20-1 with TRBJ2-4; D might be TRBD1 (6 bases). This CDR3 spans 15 amino acids. Germline-derived CDR1 and CDR2 are DFQATT and SNEGSKA (reference sequence). V was trimmed by 0 bases and J by 2 bases, leaving 11 bases between them.

The J gene is TRBJ2-1, the V gene TRBV5-1, with 7 positions matching TRBD1. Trimming cost V 4 bases and J 8 bases; bases outside gene matches: 18. The CDR3 length is 17 residues. Germline CDR1 is SGHRS and CDR2 is YFSETQ. The CDR3 nucleotides read TGCGCCAGCAGCCCGACAGGCGTGCGCGGAAGGGGGCATGAGCAGTTCTTC. Encoded protein: CASSPTGVRGRGHEQFF. The variable domain in full, completed from reference TRBV5-1 and TRBJ2-1, reads KAGVTQTPRYLIKTRGQQVTLSCSPISGHRSVSWYQQTPGQGLQFLFEYFSETQRNKGNFPGRFSGRQFSNSRSEMNVSTLELGDSALYLCASSPTGVRGRGHEQFFGPGTRLTVL.

The chain has TRBV5-1 and TRBJ1-1; TRBD1 agrees at 7 bases. CDR1 SGHRS and CDR2 YFSETQ come from the germline V gene. V was pared by 2 bases and J by 4 bases, with 5 bases of the junction left unmatched. This CDR3 has 14 amino acids. The CDR3 is CASSFRWDSTEAFF. The CDR3 DNA reads TGCGCCAGCAGCTTTAGGTGGGACAGCACTGAAGCTTTCTTT.

The rearrangement links TRBV12-3 or TRBV12-4 to TRBJ1-2, with D unclear. The ends were cut back, 5 bases at V and 1 base at J, with 14 bases in the middle. This CDR3 comprises 15 residues. CDR3 amino acids: CASSPYRIHNYGYTF. CDR3 coding DNA: TGTGCCAGCAGTCCGTACAGAATTCATAACTATGGCTACACCTTC.